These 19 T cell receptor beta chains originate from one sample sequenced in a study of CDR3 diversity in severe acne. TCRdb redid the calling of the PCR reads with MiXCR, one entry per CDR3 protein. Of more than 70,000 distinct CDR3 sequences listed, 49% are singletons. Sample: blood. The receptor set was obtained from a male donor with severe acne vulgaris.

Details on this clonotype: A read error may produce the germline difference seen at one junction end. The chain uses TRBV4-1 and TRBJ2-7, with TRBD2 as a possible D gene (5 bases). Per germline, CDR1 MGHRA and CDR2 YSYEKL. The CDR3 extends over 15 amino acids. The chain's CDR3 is CASSLPITSSDEQYF. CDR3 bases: TGTGCCAGCAGCCTTCCAATTACTAGTTCGGACGAGCAGTACTTC.

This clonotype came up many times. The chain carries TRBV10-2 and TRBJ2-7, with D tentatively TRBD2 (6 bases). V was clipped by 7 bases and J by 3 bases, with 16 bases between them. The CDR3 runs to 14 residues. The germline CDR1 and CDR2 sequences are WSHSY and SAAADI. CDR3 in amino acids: CASTQVGGNYEQYF. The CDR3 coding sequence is TGCGCCAGCACCCAAGTTGGAGGGAACTACGAGCAGTACTTC.

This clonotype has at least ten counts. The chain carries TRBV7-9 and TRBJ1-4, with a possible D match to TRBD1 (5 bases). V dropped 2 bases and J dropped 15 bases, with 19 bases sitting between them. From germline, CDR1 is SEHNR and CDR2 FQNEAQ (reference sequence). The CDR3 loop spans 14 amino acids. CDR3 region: CASSLMAGRSQLFF. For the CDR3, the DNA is TGTGCCAGCAGCTTAATGGCAGGGCGGTCTCAATTGTTTTTT.

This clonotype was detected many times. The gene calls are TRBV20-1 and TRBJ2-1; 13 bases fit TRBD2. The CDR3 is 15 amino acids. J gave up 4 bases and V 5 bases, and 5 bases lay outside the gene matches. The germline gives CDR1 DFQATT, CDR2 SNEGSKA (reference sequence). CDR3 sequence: CSAWTSGSLYNEQFF. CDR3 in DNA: TGCAGTGCTTGGACTAGCGGGAGTTTGTACAATGAGCAGTTCTTC.

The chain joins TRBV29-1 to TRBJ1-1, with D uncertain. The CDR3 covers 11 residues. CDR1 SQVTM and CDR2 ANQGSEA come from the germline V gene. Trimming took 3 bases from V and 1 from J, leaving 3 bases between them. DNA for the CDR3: TGCAGCGTTGAGGAGAACACTGAAGCTTTCTTT. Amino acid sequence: CSVEENTEAFF.

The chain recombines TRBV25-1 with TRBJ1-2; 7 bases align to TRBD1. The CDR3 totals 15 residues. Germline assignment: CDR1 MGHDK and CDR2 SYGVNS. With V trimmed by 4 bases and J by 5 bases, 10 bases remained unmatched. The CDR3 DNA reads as TGTGCCAGCAGTGTTCCCGACACAGGGGAGTATGGCTACACCTTC. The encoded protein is CASSVPDTGEYGYTF.

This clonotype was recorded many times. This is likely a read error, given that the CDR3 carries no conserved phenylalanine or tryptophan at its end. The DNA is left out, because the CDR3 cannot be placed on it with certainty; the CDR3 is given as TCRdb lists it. The CDR3 is CATSREAS. The V gene is TRBV7-3, the J gene TRBJ2-7; the table calls TRBD2, which could not be checked here. Both ends counted, the CDR3 spans 8 residues. CDR1 SGHTA and CDR2 FQGTGA come from the germline V gene.

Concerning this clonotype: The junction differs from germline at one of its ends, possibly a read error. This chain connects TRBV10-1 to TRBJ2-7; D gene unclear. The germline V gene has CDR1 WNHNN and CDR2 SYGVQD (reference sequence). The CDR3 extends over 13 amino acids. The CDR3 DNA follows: TGTGCCAGCAGTGGGTCCGGCGGACGGGAGCAGTACTTC. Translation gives CASSGSGGREQYF.

In DNA, the CDR3 is TGTGCCAGCAGAACTGGAAACACCATATATTTT. Its translation: CASRTGNTIYF. The chain carries TRBV11-2 and TRBJ1-3; D gene unclear. This CDR3 is 11 amino acids long. Trimming stripped 6 bases from V and 2 bases from J, with 2 bases between. Per the germline V gene, CDR1 is SGHAT and CDR2 is FQNNGV. The whole variable domain, filled in from reference TRBV11-2 and TRBJ1-3, reads EAGVAQSPRYKIIEKRQSVAFWCNPISGHATLYWYQQILGQGPKLLIQFQNNGVVDDSQLPKDRFSAERLKGVDSTLKIQPAKLEDSAVYLCASRTGNTIYFGEGSWLTVV.

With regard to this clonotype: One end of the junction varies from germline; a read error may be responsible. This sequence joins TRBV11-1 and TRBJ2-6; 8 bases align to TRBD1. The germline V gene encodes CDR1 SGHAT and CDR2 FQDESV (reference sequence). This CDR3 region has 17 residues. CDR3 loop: CASSLTGQESGANVQTF. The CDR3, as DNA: TGTGCCAGCAGCTTAACGGGACAGGAATCTGGGGCCAACGTCCAGACTTTC.

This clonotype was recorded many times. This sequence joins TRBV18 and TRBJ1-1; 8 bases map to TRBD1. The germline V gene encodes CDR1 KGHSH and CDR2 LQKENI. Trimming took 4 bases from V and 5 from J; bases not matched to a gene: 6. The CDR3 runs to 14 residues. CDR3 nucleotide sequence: TGTGCCAGCTCACTAAAACAGGGGGGAACTGAAGCTTTCTTT. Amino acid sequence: CASSLKQGGTEAFF.

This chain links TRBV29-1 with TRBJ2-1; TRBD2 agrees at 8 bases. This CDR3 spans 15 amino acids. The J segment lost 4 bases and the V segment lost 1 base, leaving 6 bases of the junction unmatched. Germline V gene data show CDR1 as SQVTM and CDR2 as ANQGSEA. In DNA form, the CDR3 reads TGCAGCGTTGAAGGTGGGACTAGAACTTACAATGAGCAGTTCTTC. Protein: CSVEGGTRTYNEQFF.

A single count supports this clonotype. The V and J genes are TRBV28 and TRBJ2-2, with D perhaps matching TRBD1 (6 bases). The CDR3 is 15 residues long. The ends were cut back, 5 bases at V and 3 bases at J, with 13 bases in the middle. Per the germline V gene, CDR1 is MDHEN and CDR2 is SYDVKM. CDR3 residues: CASSKNRVHTGELFF. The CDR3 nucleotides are TGTGCCAGCAGTAAAAACAGGGTACACACCGGGGAGCTGTTTTTT. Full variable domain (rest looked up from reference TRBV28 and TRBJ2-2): DVKVTQSSRYLVKRTGEKVFLECVQDMDHENMFWYRQDPGLGLRLIYFSYDVKMKEKGDIPEGYSVSREKKERFSLILESASTNQTSMYLCASSKNRVHTGELFFGEGSRLTVL.

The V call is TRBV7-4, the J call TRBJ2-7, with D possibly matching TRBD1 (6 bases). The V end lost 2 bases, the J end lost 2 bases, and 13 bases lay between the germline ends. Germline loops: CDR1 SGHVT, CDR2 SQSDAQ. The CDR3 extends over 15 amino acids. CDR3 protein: CASSLQEAGAYEQYF. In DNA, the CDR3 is TGTGCCAGCAGCTTACAGGAGGCAGGGGCCTACGAGCAGTACTTC.

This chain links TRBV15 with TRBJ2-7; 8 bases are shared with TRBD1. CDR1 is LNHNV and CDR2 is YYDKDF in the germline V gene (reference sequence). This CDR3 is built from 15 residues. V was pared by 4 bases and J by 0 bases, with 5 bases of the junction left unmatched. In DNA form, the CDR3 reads TGTGCCACCAGCAAGGACAGGGTCAACTCCTACGAGCAGTACTTC. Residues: CATSKDRVNSYEQYF.

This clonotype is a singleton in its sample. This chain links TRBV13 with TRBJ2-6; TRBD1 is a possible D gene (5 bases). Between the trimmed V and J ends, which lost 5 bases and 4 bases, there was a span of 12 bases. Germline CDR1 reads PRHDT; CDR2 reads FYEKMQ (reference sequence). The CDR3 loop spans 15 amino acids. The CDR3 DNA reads TGTGCCAGCAGCCGAAGGGGTTCCGGGGCCAACGTCCTGACTTTC. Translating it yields CASSRRGSGANVLTF. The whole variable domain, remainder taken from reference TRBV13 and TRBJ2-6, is AAGVIQSPRHLIKEKRETATLKCYPIPRHDTVYWYQQGPGQDPQFLISFYEKMQSDKGSIPDRFSAQQFSDYHSELNMSSLELGDSALYFCASSRRGSGANVLTFGAGSRLTVL.

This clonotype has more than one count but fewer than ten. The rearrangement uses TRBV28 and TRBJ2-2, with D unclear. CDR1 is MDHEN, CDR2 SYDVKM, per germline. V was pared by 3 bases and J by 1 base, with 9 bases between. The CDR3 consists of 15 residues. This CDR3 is CASSFARRNTGELFF. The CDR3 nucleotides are TGTGCCAGCAGTTTTGCCAGGAGGAACACCGGGGAGCTGTTTTTT.

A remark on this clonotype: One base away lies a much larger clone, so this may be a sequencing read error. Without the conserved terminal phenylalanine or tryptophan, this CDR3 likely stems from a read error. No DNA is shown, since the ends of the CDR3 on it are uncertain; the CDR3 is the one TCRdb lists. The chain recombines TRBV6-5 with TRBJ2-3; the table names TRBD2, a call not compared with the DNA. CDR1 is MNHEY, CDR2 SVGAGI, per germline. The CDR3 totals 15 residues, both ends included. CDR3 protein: CASSYTGRDEETQYS.

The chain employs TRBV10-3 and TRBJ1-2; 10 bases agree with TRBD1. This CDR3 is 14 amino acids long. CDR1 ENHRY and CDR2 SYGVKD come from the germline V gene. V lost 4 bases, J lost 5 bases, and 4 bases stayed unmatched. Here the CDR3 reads CAISGDRGSYGYTF. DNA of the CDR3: TGTGCCATCAGTGGGGACAGGGGATCGTATGGCTACACCTTC.